This T cell receptor (beta chain) was sequenced during a study of cytomegalovirus exposure and HLA in healthy donors. About the study: An earlier analysis identified fewer than 130 million unique TCR beta sequences in about 179 million T cells.

Study findings and constraints: Earlier analysis found most TCR beta V segments productive about 90% or about 30% of the time. The authors considered a cluster of highly shared sequence variants likely to be a sequencing artifact.

The PCR employed 60 Vbeta primers together with 13 Jbeta primers. Original data processing: A later analysis tallied about 80 million unique TCR beta chains, 9.5 million to 14 million of them shared. Produced via immunoSEQ multiplex PCR; TCRdb's table is partial and in-frame only. V, J and clone size reflect that table, while D and trimming were determined from the DNA. The table for this sample gives under 65,000 clones. Germline CDR1 and CDR2: LGHNA and YSLEER. The CDR3 has 14 residues. The V end was cut by 0 bases, the J end by 8 bases, with 13 bases between. For this clone: Its specificity is not known.

V and J are TRBV4-3 and TRBJ1-2; D uncertain. The source material was PBMCs. The clonotype originates from a woman aged 40 to 50 in good health and CMV-seronegative. In DNA form, the CDR3 reads TGCGCCAGCAGCCAAGACGGATTGGTGAGGGGCTACACCTTC. It yields the protein CASSQDGLVRGYTF.